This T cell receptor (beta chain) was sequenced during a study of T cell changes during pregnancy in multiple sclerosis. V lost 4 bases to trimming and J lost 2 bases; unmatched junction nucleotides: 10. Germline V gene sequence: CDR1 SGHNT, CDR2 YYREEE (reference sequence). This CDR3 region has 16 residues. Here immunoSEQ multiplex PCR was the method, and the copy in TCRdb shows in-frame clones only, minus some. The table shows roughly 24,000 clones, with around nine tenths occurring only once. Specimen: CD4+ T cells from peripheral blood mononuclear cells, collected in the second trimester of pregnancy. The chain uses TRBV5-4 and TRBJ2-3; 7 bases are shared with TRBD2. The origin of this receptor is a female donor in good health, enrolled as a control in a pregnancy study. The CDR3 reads CASSRRDYQSTDTQYF. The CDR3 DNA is TGTGCCAGCAGCCGGCGGGACTACCAATCCACAGATACGCAGTATTTT.